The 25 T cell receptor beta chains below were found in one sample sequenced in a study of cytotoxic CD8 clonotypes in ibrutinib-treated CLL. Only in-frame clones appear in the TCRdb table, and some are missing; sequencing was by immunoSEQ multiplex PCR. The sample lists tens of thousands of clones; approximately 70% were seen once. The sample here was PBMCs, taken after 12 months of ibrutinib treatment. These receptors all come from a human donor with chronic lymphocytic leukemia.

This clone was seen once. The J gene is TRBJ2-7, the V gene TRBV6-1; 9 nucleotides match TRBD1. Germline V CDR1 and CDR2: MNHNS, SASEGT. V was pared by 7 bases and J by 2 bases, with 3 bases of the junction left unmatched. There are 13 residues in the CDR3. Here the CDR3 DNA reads TGTGCCAGCAACCGGGACAGGGCCTACGAGCAGTACTTC. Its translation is CASNRDRAYEQYF.

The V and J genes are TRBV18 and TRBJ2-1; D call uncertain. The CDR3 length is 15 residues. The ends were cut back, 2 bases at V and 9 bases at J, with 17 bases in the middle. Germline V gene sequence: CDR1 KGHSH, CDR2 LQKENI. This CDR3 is CASSPDPLPGSEQFF. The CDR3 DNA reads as TGTGCCAGCTCACCAGACCCCCTTCCGGGCAGTGAGCAGTTCTTC.

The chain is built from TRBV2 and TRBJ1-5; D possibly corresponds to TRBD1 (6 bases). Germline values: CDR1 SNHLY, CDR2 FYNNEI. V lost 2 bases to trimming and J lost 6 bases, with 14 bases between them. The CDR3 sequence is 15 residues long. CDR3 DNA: TGTGCCAGCAGTGAATATGGGCAGGGGTTTCAGCCCCAGCATTTT. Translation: CASSEYGQGFQPQHF.

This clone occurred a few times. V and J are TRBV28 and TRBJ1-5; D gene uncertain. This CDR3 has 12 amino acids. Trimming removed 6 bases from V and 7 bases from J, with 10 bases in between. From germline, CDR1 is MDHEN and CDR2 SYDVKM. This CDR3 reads CASRSVRQPQHF. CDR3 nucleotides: TGTGCCAGCAGATCGGTTAGGCAGCCCCAGCATTTT.

Here the CDR3 reads CASSREGAQRQETQYF. Here the CDR3 DNA reads TGTGCCAGCAGCCGTGAGGGGGCGCAACGACAAGAGACCCAGTACTTC. V is TRBV4-2 and J is TRBJ2-5; 7 bases map to TRBD1. The V gene end was trimmed by 4 bases and the J gene end by 2 bases; junction bases not matched to a gene: 10. Germline CDR1 reads LGHNA; CDR2 reads YNFKEQ. This CDR3 has 16 amino acids.

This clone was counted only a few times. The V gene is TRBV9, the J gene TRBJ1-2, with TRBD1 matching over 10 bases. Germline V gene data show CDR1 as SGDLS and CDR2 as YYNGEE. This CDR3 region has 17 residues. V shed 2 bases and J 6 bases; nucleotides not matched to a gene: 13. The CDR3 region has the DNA TGTGCCAGCAGCGTTCGCCGGGACAGGGGTCTGGGTCATGGCTACACCTTC. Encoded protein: CASSVRRDRGLGHGYTF.

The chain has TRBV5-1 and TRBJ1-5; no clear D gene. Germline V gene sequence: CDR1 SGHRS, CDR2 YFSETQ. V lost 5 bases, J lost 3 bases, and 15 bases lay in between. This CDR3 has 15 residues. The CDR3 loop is CASRSDFRNNQPQHF. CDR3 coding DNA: TGCGCCAGCAGGTCCGACTTCAGAAACAATCAGCCCCAGCATTTT.

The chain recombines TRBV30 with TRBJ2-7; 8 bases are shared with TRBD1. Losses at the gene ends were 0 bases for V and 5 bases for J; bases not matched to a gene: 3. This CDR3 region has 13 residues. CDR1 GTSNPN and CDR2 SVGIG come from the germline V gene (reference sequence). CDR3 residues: CAWSVQGAHEQYF. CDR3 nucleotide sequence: TGTGCCTGGAGTGTCCAGGGGGCCCACGAGCAGTACTTC.

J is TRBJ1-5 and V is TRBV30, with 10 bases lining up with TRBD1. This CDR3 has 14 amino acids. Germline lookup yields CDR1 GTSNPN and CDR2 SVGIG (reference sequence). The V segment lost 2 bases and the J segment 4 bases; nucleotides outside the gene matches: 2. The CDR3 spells CAWSRQGANQPQHF. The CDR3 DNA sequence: TGTGCCTGGAGTAGACAGGGGGCGAATCAGCCCCAGCATTTT.

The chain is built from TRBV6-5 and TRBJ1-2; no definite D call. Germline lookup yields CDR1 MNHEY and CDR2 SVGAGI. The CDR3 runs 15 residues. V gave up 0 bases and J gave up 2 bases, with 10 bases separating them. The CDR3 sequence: CASSYSGFLNYGYTF. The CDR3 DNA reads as TGTGCCAGCAGTTACTCTGGCTTTCTCAACTATGGCTACACCTTC.

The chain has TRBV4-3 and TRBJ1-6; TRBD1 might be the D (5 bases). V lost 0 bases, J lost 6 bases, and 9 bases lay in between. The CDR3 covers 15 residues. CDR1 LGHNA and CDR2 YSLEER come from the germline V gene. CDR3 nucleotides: TGCGCCAGCAGCCAAGAGGAGGGACTTAATTCACCCCTCCACTTT. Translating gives CASSQEEGLNSPLHF.

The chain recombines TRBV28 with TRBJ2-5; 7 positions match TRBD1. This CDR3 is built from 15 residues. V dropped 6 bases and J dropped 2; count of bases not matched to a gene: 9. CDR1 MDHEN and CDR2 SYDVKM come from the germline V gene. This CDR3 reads CASRSNRDRQETQYF. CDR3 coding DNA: TGTGCCAGCAGGTCCAACCGGGACAGACAAGAGACCCAGTACTTC.

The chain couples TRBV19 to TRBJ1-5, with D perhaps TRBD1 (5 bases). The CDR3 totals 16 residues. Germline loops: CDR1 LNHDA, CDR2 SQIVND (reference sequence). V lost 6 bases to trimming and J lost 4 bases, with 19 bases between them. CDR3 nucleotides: TGTGCCAGTAGCCCCGCCGGGGCTGGGGCTAATCAGCCCCAGCATTTT. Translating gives CASSPAGAGANQPQHF.

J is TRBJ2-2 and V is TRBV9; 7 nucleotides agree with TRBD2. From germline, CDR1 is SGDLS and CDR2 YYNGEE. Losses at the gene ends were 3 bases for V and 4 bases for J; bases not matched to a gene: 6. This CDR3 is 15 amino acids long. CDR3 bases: TGTGCCAGCAGCGCCGTTTGGGGGGGCACCGGGGAGCTGTTTTTT. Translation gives CASSAVWGGTGELFF.

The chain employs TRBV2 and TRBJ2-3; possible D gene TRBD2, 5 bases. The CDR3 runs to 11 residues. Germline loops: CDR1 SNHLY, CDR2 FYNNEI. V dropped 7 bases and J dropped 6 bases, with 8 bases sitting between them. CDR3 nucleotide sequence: TGTGCCAGCACCCCGGGGGATACGCAGTATTTT. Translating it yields CASTPGDTQYF.

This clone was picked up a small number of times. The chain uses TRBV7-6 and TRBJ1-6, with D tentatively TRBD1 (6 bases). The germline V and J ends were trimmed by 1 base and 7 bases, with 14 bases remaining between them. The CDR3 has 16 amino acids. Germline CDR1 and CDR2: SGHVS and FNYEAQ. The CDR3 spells CASSLGSAGTNSPLHF. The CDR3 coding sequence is TGTGCCAGCAGCTTAGGGTCAGCCGGGACAAATTCACCCCTCCACTTT.

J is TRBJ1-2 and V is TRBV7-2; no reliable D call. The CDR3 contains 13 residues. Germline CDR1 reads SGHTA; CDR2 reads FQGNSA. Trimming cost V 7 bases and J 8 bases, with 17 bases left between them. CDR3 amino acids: CASTSLVLEGYTF. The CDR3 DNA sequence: TGTGCCAGCACCTCTCTTGTTCTAGAGGGCTACACCTTC.

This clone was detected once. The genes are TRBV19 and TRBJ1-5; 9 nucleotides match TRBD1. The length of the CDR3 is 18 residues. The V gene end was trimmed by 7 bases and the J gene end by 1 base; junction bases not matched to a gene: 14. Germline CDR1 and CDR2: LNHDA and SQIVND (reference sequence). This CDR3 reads CASNWGQGGFLSNQPQHF. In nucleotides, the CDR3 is TGTGCCAGTAACTGGGGACAGGGCGGGTTCCTAAGCAATCAGCCCCAGCATTTT.

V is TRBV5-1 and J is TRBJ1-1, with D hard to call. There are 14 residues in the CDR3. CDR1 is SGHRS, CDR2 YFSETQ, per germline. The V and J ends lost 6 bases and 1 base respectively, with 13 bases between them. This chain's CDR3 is CASKRWAENTEAFF. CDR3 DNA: TGCGCCAGCAAACGATGGGCGGAGAACACTGAAGCTTTCTTT.

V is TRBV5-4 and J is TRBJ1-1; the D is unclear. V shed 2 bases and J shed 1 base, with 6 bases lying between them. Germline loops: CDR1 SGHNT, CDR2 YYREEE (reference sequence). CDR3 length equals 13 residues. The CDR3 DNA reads TGTGCCAGCAGCTTTGTAGGGAACACTGAAGCTTTCTTT. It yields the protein CASSFVGNTEAFF.

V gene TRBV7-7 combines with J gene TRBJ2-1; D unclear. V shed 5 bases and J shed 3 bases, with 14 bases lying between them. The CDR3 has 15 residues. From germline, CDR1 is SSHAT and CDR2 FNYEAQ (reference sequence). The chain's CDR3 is CASSRIGTNYNEQFF. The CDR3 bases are TGTGCCAGCAGCCGTATCGGAACAAACTACAATGAGCAGTTCTTC.

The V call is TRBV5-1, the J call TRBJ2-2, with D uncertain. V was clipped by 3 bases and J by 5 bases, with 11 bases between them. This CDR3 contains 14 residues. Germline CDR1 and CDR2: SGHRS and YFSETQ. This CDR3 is CASSSGFLTGELFF. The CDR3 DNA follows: TGCGCCAGCAGCTCCGGGTTTCTTACCGGGGAGCTGTTTTTT.

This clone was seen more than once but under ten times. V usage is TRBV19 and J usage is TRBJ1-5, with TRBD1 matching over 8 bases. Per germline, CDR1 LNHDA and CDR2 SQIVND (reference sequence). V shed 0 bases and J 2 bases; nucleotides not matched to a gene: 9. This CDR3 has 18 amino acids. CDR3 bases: TGTGCCAGTAGTATAGATAGTCAGGGGGCGATCGGCAATCAGCCCCAGCATTTT. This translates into CASSIDSQGAIGNQPQHF.

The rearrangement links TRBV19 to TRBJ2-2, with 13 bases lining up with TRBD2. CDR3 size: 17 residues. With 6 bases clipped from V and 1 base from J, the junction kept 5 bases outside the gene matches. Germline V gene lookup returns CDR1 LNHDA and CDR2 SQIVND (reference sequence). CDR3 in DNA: TGTGCCAGTAGCCGCGGGACTAGCGGGGTGAACACCGGGGAGCTGTTTTTT. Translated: CASSRGTSGVNTGELFF.

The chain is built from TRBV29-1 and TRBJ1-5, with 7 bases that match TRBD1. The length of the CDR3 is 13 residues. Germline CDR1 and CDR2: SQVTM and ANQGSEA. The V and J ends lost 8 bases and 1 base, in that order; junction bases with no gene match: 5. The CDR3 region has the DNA TGCAGCACCAAGACAGGGAGCAATCAGCCCCAGCATTTT. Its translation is CSTKTGSNQPQHF.